The 4 T cell receptor beta chains below all came from one sample that was sequenced in a study of shared T cell receptors in the human thymus. Sequenced by immunoSEQ multiplex PCR; TCRdb stores in-frame clones only, minus some. The repertoire consists of 700,000 to 750,000 clones, with 75% to 90% occurring once and the leading ten covering more than 0.01%. The sample also formed part of further work on human thymus T cells.

The specimen sequenced was thymocytes. All receptors derive from a girl under three years old with a congenital heart defect.

This chain connects TRBV11-2 to TRBJ1-2, with 8 positions matching TRBD1. CDR3 size: 14 residues. Losses at the gene ends were 4 bases for V and 4 bases for J; bases not matched to a gene: 5. Germline V CDR1 and CDR2: SGHAT, FQNNGV. In DNA form, the CDR3 reads TGTGCCAGCAGCTGCAGGGGGCGCGGCTATGGCTACACCTTC. It yields the protein CASSCRGRGYGYTF.

The chain joins TRBV4-1 to TRBJ1-2; 9 positions agree with TRBD1. In germline, CDR1 is MGHRA, CDR2 YSYEKL. The J segment lost 7 bases and the V segment lost 3 bases, leaving 9 bases of the junction unmatched. This CDR3 region has 15 residues. As DNA, the CDR3 is TGCGCCAGCAGCCAGGAACAGGGGGCTTTTGGTGGCTACACCTTC. Encoded protein: CASSQEQGAFGGYTF.

V gene TRBV28 combines with J gene TRBJ1-5; no clear D gene. This CDR3 has 13 amino acids. CDR1 is MDHEN and CDR2 is SYDVKM in the germline V gene. Trimming shortened V by 6 bases and J by 1 base, and 7 bases separated the two germline ends. The CDR3 coding sequence is TGTGCCAGCAGGAGAAACAGCAATCAGCCCCAGCATTTT. Amino acids: CASRRNSNQPQHF.

This clone was detected once. The CDR3 loop reads CASSEQGQLFF. CDR3 DNA: TGTGCCAGCAGCGAACAGGGGCAGCTGTTTTTT. The genes are TRBV6-5 and TRBJ2-2; TRBD1 matches 7 bases. CDR1 is MNHEY and CDR2 is SVGAGI in the germline V gene. The CDR3 spans 11 residues. The trim removed 6 bases at V and 12 bases at J, leaving 4 bases unmatched.